This T cell receptor (beta chain) came from a study of T cells after yellow fever vaccination. Study-level findings and limits: Among all clonotypes, a small share was observed in both CD4 and CD8 compartments. The secondary T-cell response peaked on day 5, not day 15, but was weaker. Most clones from primary vaccination were detected again post-booster (roughly 96% CD4, 88% CD8).

One entry per CDR3 protein results from TCRdb running MiXCR on the 5' RACE reads. The table includes 50,000 to 75,000 distinct CDR3 sequences, about 5.6% detected once. Germline lookup yields CDR1 SNHLY and CDR2 FYNNEI. The CDR3 extends over 15 amino acids. Losses at the gene ends were 3 bases for V and 5 bases for J; bases not matched to a gene: 8. This clonotype was observed many times. The TCR comes from a man younger than 35 who received the YFV17D yellow fever vaccine. This sequence joins TRBV2 and TRBJ2-3, with 7 nucleotides matching TRBD2. The sequencing used PBMCs, either bulk or a sorted T-cell subset (CD4+, CD8+, memory, or dextramer-sorted; not recorded which), collected on the day of the yellow fever booster vaccination. CDR3 DNA: TGTGCCAGCAGTGACGTCCCCAGGGAGGGAGATACGCAGTATTTT. Its translation: CASSDVPREGDTQYF.